The sequence of this T cell receptor beta chain was determined in a study of blood T cell repertoires in COVID-19. Study-level background: T cells, B-cell-depleted T cells, or PBMCs supplied cDNA or gDNA.

The method was immunoSEQ multiplex PCR; TCRdb's version includes in-frame clones alone and lacks a portion of them. The sample includes roughly 70,000 clones, about 88% seen only once; the top ten take over 3%. This CDR3 comprises 13 residues. Deletions cut 5 bases from V and 7 bases from J, with 15 bases between. The germline CDR1 and CDR2 sequences are SGHTA and FQGNSA. V and J are TRBV7-2 and TRBJ2-7; maybe TRBD1 (5 bases). Material: peripheral blood. The clonotype was recovered from a man between 65 and 85 years old with acute or convalescent COVID-19. The CDR3 loop is CASSTRPGMEQYF. The CDR3 DNA sequence: TGTGCCAGCAGCACCCGTCCAGGGATGGAGCAGTACTTC.